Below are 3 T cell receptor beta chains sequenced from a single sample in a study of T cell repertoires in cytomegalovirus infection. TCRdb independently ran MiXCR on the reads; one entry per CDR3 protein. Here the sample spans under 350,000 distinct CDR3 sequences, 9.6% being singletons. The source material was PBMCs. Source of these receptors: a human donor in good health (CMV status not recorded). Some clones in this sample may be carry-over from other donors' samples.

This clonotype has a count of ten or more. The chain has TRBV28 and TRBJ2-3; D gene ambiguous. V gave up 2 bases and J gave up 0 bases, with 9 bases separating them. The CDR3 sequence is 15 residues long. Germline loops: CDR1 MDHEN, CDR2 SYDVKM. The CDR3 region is CASSLTQESTDTQYF. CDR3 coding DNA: TGTGCCAGCAGTTTAACCCAGGAGAGCACAGATACGCAGTATTTT.

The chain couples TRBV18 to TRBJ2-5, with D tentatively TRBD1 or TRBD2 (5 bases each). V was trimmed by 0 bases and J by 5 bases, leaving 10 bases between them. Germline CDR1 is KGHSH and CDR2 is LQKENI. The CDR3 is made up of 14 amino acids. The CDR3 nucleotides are TGTGCCAGCTCACCACCGGGACGGCCGGAGACCCAGTACTTC. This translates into CASSPPGRPETQYF.

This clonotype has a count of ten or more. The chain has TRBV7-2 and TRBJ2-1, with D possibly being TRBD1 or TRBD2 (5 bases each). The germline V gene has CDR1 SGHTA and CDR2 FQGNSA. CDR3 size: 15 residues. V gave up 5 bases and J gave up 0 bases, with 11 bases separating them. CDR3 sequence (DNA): TGTGCCAGCAGCCGTGGGGGTCTCTCCTACAATGAGCAGTTCTTC. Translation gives CASSRGGLSYNEQFF.